This T cell receptor beta chain was found in a study of blood T cell repertoires in COVID-19. Turning to the study itself: Sites in the United States, Italy and Spain provided acute and convalescent COVID-19 samples. T cells, B-cell-depleted T cells, or PBMCs supplied cDNA or gDNA.

The germline V gene has CDR1 WNHNN and CDR2 SYGVQD (reference sequence). The CDR3 is made up of 17 amino acids. V was clipped by 4 bases and J by 0 bases, with 15 bases between them. As originally analysed: For nucleated cells, counts were estimated from reference gene primer amplification. This table comes from immunoSEQ multiplex PCR, and its TCRdb copy is limited to in-frame clones, with some not included. The V and J calls and clone size are taken from that table; D and trimming were inferred from the DNA. The data show some 230,000 clones, 65% to 90% seen once. This TCR came from a woman aged 45 to 65 with acute or convalescent COVID-19. The specimen sequenced was peripheral blood. This rearrangement joins TRBV10-1 to TRBJ2-2, with no clear D. CDR3 in amino acids: CASSVVDLYSNTGELFF. The DNA for the CDR3 is TGCGCCAGCAGTGTGGTAGATTTGTACTCGAACACCGGGGAGCTGTTTTTT.